These T cell receptor beta chains were read from a single sample in a study of T cell responses to AZD1222 COVID-19 vaccine. Here immunoSEQ multiplex PCR was the method, and the copy in TCRdb shows in-frame clones only, minus some. This table has roughly 110,000 clones, 70% to 90% appearing once. Here the sequenced sample was peripheral blood, taken on day 0 of AZD1222 vaccination. The source is an adult in good health. Each CDR3 is given with its conserved first and last residue. The D gene is left open where the match is weak. Size tells how often a clone was seen (once, few, many) or the class of an expanded clone, and some rows leave it out.

v_call	d_call	j_call	clone_size	cdr3_aa	cdr3_nt
TRBV18	TRBD2	TRBJ2-1	-	CASSRTSGSHNEQFF	TGTGCCAGCTCACGGACTAGCGGGAGCCACAATGAGCAGTTCTTC
TRBV5-1	-	TRBJ1-1	once	CASSLGFSQSEAFF	TGCGCCAGCAGCTTGGGTTTCTCACAGAGTGAAGCTTTCTTT
TRBV6-6	TRBD1	TRBJ2-1	-	CASNDRGSRNEQFF	TGTGCCAGCAACGACAGGGGGTCACGCAATGAGCAGTTCTTC
TRBV27	-	TRBJ1-2	-	CASSSGLGASPYGYTF	TGTGCCAGCAGTTCCGGGTTAGGCGCATCGCCATATGGCTACACCTTC
TRBV7-3	TRBD1	TRBJ2-1	-	CASSLTGGNYNEQFF	TGTGCCAGCAGTCTGACAGGGGGCAACTACAATGAGCAGTTCTTC
TRBV28	-	TRBJ1-1	-	CASSPTVFNTEAFF	TGTGCCAGCAGCCCGACAGTATTCAACACTGAAGCTTTCTTT
TRBV28	-	TRBJ1-2	-	CASRPGHLYGYTF	TGTGCCAGTAGACCGGGACACCTCTATGGCTACACCTTC
TRBV9	-	TRBJ1-3	-	CASSVGVDSGNTIYF	TGTGCCAGCAGCGTAGGTGTAGACTCTGGAAACACCATATATTTT
TRBV9	TRBD1	TRBJ2-3	-	CASSVLTGGLDTQYF	TGTGCCAGCAGCGTCCTGACAGGGGGCTTAGATACGCAGTATTTT
TRBV6-6	-	TRBJ1-2	-	CASSYELQGEEGYTF	TGTGCCAGCAGTTACGAACTCCAGGGAGAGGAGGGCTACACCTTC
TRBV10-2	TRBD1	TRBJ2-2	-	CASSESTTGGTGELFF	TGCGCCAGCAGTGAGTCGACTACAGGGGGCACCGGGGAGCTGTTTTTT
TRBV4-3	-	TRBJ2-3	-	CASSPRETLTDTQYF	TGCGCCAGCAGCCCCAGAGAAACCCTCACAGATACGCAGTATTTT
TRBV29-1	-	TRBJ1-2	-	CSVGGRSYGYTF	TGCAGCGTTGGGGGCAGATCCTATGGCTACACCTTC
TRBV7-2	-	TRBJ1-6	-	CATGTENSPLHF	TGTGCCACCGGGACGGAAAATTCACCCCTCCACTTT
TRBV29-1	-	TRBJ2-4	-	CSVGDSPAKNIQYF	TGCAGCGTCGGGGATAGTCCGGCCAAAAACATTCAGTACTTC
TRBV19	-	TRBJ2-3	-	CASRGGWTPDTQYF	TGTGCCAGTAGAGGGGGGTGGACTCCAGATACGCAGTATTTT
TRBV30	-	TRBJ1-4	-	CAWTQGSVNEKLFF	TGTGCCTGGACGCAAGGCAGTGTTAATGAAAAACTGTTTTTT